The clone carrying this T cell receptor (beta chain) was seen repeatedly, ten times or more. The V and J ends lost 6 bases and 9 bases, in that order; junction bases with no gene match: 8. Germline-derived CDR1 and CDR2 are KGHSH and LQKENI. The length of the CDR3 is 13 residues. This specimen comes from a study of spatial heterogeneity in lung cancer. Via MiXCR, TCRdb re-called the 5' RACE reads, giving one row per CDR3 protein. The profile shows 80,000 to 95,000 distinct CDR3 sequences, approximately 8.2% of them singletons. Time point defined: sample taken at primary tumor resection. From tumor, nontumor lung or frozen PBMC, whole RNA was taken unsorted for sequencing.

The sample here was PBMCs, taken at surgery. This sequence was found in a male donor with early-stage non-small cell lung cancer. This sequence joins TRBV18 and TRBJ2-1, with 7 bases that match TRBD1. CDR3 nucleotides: TGTGCCAGCTCTCCCTCGACAGGGCTTGAGCAGTTCTTC. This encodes CASSPSTGLEQFF.